This TCR beta chain was sequenced in a study of blood T cell repertoires in COVID-19. Overall study: Sites in the United States, Italy and Spain provided acute and convalescent COVID-19 samples.

The CDR3 is made up of 14 amino acids. Trimming left V 2 bases short and J 10 bases short, with 12 bases between. Germline V CDR1 and CDR2: KGHSH, LQKENI. Per the authors' pipeline: Amplification with reference gene primers provided the estimates of nucleated cell counts. Method: immunoSEQ multiplex PCR; TCRdb's copy keeps in-frame clones and lacks some. V and J calls plus clone size are reproduced from that table; the DNA served to infer D and trimming. Of around 100,000 clones listed, 70% to 90% are singletons. The V gene is TRBV18, the J gene TRBJ1-6; D call uncertain. The sample taken for sequencing was peripheral blood. This receptor was obtained from an elderly man with acute or convalescent COVID-19. CDR3: CASSPGERGSPLHF. CDR3 DNA sequence: TGTGCCAGCTCACCAGGGGAGCGCGGCTCACCCCTCCACTTT. Together with reference TRBV18 and TRBJ1-6, the CDR3 gives the full variable domain: NAGVMQNPRHLVRRRGQEARLRCSPMKGHSHVYWYRQLPEEGLKFMVYLQKENIIDESGMPKERFSAEFPKEGPSILRIQQVVRGDSAAYFCASSPGERGSPLHFGNGTRLTVT.